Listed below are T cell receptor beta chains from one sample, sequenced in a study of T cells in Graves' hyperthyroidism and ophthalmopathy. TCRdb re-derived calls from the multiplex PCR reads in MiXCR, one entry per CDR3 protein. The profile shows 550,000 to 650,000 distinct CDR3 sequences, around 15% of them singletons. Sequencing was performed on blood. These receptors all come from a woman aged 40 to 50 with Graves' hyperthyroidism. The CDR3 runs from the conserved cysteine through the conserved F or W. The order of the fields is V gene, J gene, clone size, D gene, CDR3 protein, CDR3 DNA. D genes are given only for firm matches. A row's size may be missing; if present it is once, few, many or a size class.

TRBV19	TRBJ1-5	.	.	CASRRGELGNQPQHF	TGTGCCAGTCGTAGGGGGGAACTGGGCAATCAGCCCCAGCATTTT
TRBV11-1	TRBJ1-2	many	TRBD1	CASSLAGTATYGYTF	TGTGCCAGCAGCTTAGCCGGGACAGCTACCTATGGCTACACCTTC
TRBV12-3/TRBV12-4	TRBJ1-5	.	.	CASSFFSRENQPQHF	TGTGCCAGCAGTTTCTTTAGTAGGGAAAATCAGCCCCAGCATTTT
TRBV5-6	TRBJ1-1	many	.	CASSLLTGKNTEAFF	TGTGCCAGCAGCCTACTGACAGGAAAGAACACTGAAGCTTTCTTT
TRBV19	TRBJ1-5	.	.	CASSKTADQPQHF	TGTGCCAGTAGTAAAACAGCTGATCAGCCCCAGCATTTT
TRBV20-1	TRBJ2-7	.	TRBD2	CSAWTSGRGEQYF	TGCAGTGCTTGGACTAGCGGGAGGGGAGAGCAGTACTTC
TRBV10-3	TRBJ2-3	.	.	CAISESNRHWNTQYF	TGTGCCATCAGTGAGTCGAACAGGCATTGGAATACGCAGTATTTT
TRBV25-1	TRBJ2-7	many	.	CASRGGQRTSYEQYF	TGTGCCAGCAGGGGAGGACAGCGTACCTCCTACGAGCAGTACTTC
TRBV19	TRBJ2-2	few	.	CASTTQALAGELFF	TGTGCCAGCACCACCCAGGCCCTGGCCGGGGAGCTGTTTTTT
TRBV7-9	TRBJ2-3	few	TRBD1	CASSYIPGQGTDTQYF	TGTGCCAGCAGCTACATCCCGGGACAGGGCACAGATACGCAGTATTTT
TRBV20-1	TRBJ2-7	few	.	CSATGAYYEQYF	TGCAGTGCTACAGGGGCATACTACGAGCAGTACTTC
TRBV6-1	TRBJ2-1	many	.	CASSDGFGVLNEQFF	TGTGCCAGCAGTGATGGCTTTGGGGTTCTCAATGAGCAGTTCTTC
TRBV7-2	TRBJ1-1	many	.	CASTQTRDTEAFF	TGTGCCAGCACCCAAACCAGGGACACTGAAGCTTTCTTT
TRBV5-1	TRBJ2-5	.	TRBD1	CASSFDRAGFETQYF	TGCGCCAGCAGCTTTGACAGGGCTGGTTTCGAGACCCAGTACTTC
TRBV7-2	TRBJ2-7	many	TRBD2	CASSLDSGSIYEQYF	TGTGCCAGCAGCTTAGACAGCGGGAGTATATACGAGCAGTACTTC
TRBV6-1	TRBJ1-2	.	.	CASTPGTYIYGYTF	TGTGCCAGCACCCCCGGGACATACATCTATGGCTACACCTTC
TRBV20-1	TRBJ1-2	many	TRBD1	CSAEVQGDNYGYTF	TGCAGTGCTGAGGTCCAGGGGGATAACTATGGCTACACCTTC
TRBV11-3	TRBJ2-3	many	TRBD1	CASSLLRDRVTDTQYF	TGTGCCAGCAGCTTGCTCCGGGACAGGGTCACAGATACGCAGTATTTT
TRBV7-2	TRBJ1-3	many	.	CASSLEGTTVSGNTIYF	TGTGCCAGCAGCTTAGAAGGGACGACAGTCTCTGGAAACACCATATATTTT
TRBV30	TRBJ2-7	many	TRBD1	CAWHTGTGDYEQYF	TGTGCCTGGCATACCGGGACAGGAGACTACGAGCAGTACTTC